This T cell receptor beta chain is from a study of regulatory T cells in long-lasting Graves disease. The ends were cut back, 7 bases at V and 1 base at J, with 10 bases in the middle. Germline assignment: CDR1 MDHEN and CDR2 SYDVKM. This CDR3 is built from 13 residues. This clonotype came up many times. Time point given: newly diagnosed GD, antithyroid drugs for less than 3 months. RNA isolated from PBMCs was used to make the TCR library. In building TCR beta libraries, iRepertoire HTBI primers were used together with Arm-PCR of CDR3 regions. TCRdb fed the multiplex PCR reads into MiXCR, producing one record per CDR3 protein. The sample lists under 450,000 distinct CDR3 sequences, approximately 10% occurring once. The same specimen was also included in a second study, on T cells in Graves' hyperthyroidism and ophthalmopathy. According to that study: Using the HTBI primer set, a first-round RT-PCR was run on the TCR CDR3.

The chain employs TRBV28 and TRBJ1-1; D might be TRBD1 (5 bases). The sample consisted of peripheral blood mononuclear cells (PBMCs), taken at new diagnosis, from a patient treated with antithyroid drugs. The source of this sequence is a woman between 18 and 29 years old with Graves disease. DNA for the CDR3: TGTGCCAGCACTCAAACAGGGAACACTGAAGCTTTCTTT. Its protein is CASTQTGNTEAFF.